The source of this TCR beta chain is a study of blood T cell repertoires in COVID-19. Assay: immunoSEQ multiplex PCR; the TCRdb copy retains only in-frame clones and omits some. The sample yields some 200,000 clones, 80% to 85% seen once. The CDR3 has 12 residues. V was shortened by 2 bases and J by 4 bases, with 6 bases between the two germline ends. Germline lookup yields CDR1 SGDLS and CDR2 YYNGEE. This TCR was sampled from a woman aged 65 to 85 with COVID-19, enrolled during active disease. The chain has TRBV9 and TRBJ1-2; D is unresolved. The specimen sequenced was peripheral blood. The CDR3 loop reads CASSVDIYGYTF. The CDR3 DNA is TGTGCCAGCAGCGTCGACATCTATGGCTACACCTTC.